These 5 T cell receptor beta chains came from one sample sequenced in a study of T cell responses to AZD1222 COVID-19 vaccine (dated by TCRdb to the early 2020s). The intended sense of this specimen's time point label: about 28 days (+/-7) after the second vaccine dose. This specimen's treatment or condition label, interpreted: meningococcal conjugate vaccine given as trial control. Library preparation employed the immunoSEQ multiplex PCR assay. The source is immuneACCESS, and TCRdb retained only in-frame sequences with V and J called. Part of the clones is not carried over; for the studies checked, unresolved V genes explain less than half of this, and the remainder is unexplained. This sample is represented by 95,000 to 110,000 clones; roughly nine tenths of them were singletons. 3.3% of the sample lies in the top ten. The material was peripheral blood, obtained 28 days after the second dose of the MenACWY control vaccine. These receptors all stem from an adult who received the MenACWY meningococcal vaccine as a control.

The chain links TRBV28 to TRBJ2-7; D gene unclear. Germline V gives CDR1 MDHEN, CDR2 SYDVKM. There are 16 residues in the CDR3. Between the trimmed V and J ends, which lost 3 bases and 0 bases, there was a span of 15 bases. Written as DNA, the CDR3 is TGTGCCAGCAGTTTTACTTTGGAACTCCTCTCCTACGAGCAGTACTTC. This sequence encodes CASSFTLELLSYEQYF. Using reference TRBV28 and TRBJ2-7 for the parts outside the CDR3, the full variable domain is DVKVTQSSRYLVKRTGEKVFLECVQDMDHENMFWYRQDPGLGLRLIYFSYDVKMKEKGDIPEGYSVSREKKERFSLILESASTNQTSMYLCASSFTLELLSYEQYFGPGTRLTVT.

The chain couples TRBV18 to TRBJ1-2; D is unresolved. Between the trimmed V and J ends, which lost 6 bases and 4 bases, there was a span of 21 bases. The CDR3 length is 16 residues. Germline V gene lookup returns CDR1 KGHSH and CDR2 LQKENI. CDR3 protein: CASSLDGPPTAYGYTF. The CDR3 region has the DNA TGTGCCAGCTCCCTTGACGGGCCTCCAACAGCCTATGGCTACACCTTC.

This rearrangement joins TRBV19 to TRBJ2-3, with a possible D match to TRBD1 (6 bases). Germline CDR1 and CDR2: LNHDA and SQIVND (reference sequence). V was cut by 6 bases and J by 2 bases, with 12 bases left in between. The CDR3 runs to 14 residues. CDR3 loop: CASRLRDNTDTQYF. The CDR3 DNA reads TGTGCCAGTAGGCTCCGGGACAACACAGATACGCAGTATTTT.

This chain links TRBV15 with TRBJ1-3; D might be TRBD1 (6 bases). V was trimmed by 6 bases and J by 4 bases, leaving 10 bases between them. This CDR3 has 13 residues. Germline CDR1 is LNHNV and CDR2 is YYDKDF (reference sequence). CDR3 amino acids: CATRTTGGNTIYF. The CDR3 coding sequence is TGTGCCACCAGAACGACAGGCGGAAACACCATATATTTT.

This chain links TRBV19 with TRBJ2-4; TRBD1 matches at 10 bases. This CDR3 is built from 14 residues. The germline CDR1 and CDR2 sequences are LNHDA and SQIVND (reference sequence). The ends lost 7 bases at V and 6 bases at J; junction bases unmatched: 6. The CDR3 spells CASTSGQGRNIQYF. The CDR3 nucleotides read TGTGCCAGTACCTCGGGACAGGGGAGAAACATTCAGTACTTC.